This T cell receptor beta chain was observed in a study of blood T cell repertoires in COVID-19. Study-wide background: The United States, Italy and Spain were the sources of the acute and convalescent COVID-19 samples. The cDNA or gDNA used as material had been derived from T cells, B-cell-depleted T cells, or PBMCs.

The protocol was immunoSEQ multiplex PCR, while the TCRdb copy is restricted to in-frame clones and leaves out a portion. The sample consists of over 200,000 clones, approximately 82% of them appearing once. The study assigned cohorts using participant-reported clinical history. Trimming pared 4 bases from V and 2 bases from J, leaving 16 bases between. The CDR3 runs to 16 residues. Germline V lookup: CDR1 SGHRS, CDR2 YFSETQ. This clone was seen a handful of times. This chain joins TRBV5-1 and TRBJ1-5; possible D gene TRBD1, 5 bases. The receptor was isolated from a middle-aged man who had recovered from COVID-19. Sequencing used PBMCs or T cells enriched from blood (not recorded which). In DNA, the CDR3 is TGCGCCAGCAGCCCAGGGTCGGGTTACGGCAATCAGCCCCAGCATTTT. This translates into CASSPGSGYGNQPQHF.